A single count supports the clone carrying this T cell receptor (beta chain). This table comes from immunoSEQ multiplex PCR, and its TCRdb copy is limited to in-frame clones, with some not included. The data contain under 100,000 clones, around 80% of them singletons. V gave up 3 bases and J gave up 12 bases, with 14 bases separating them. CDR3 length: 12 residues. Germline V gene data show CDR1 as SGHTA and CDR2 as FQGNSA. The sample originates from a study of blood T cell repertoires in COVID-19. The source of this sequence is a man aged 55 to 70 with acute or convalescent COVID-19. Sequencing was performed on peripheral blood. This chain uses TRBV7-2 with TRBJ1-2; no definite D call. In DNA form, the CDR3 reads TGTGCCAGCAGCTTGGACCGGGGATCCCACACCTTC. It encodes CASSLDRGSHTF.